The rows below give T cell receptor beta chains drawn from one sample of a study of cytomegalovirus exposure and HLA in healthy donors. Clones were sequenced by immunoSEQ multiplex PCR, and TCRdb holds only the in-frame ones, with some missing. The sample comprises approximately 150,000 clones, over 60% of which are singletons, and roughly 2.1% rests with the top ten. Material for sequencing was PBMCs. The origin of the receptors is a man in his forties in good health and CMV-seronegative. The CDR3 runs from the conserved cysteine through the conserved F or W. The D gene is left open where the match is weak. Clone sizes are given selectively: once, few, many, or a class where the clone is expanded.

v_call	d_call	j_call	clone_size	cdr3_nt	cdr3_aa
TRBV6-5	TRBD1	TRBJ1-2	few	TGTGCCAGCAGTACCAGGGGGCACGGCTACACCTTC	CASSTRGHGYTF
TRBV4-3	-	TRBJ1-2	-	TGCGCCAGCAGCCAAGATATAGGTTTCACAGGGAATGGCTACACCTTC	CASSQDIGFTGNGYTF
TRBV4-3	TRBD2	TRBJ2-2	-	TGCGCCAGCAGCCGCAGGACTAGCGGGAGGGCGAACACCGGGGAGCTGTTTTTT	CASSRRTSGRANTGELFF
TRBV27	-	TRBJ2-1	-	TGTGCCAGCAGTTTCCTTCCCGGGTCAACCTACAATGAGCAGTTCTTC	CASSFLPGSTYNEQFF
TRBV9	-	TRBJ1-6	-	TGTGCCAGCAGCAGGGGGTCGGATTCACCCCTCCACTTT	CASSRGSDSPLHF
TRBV5-1	-	TRBJ2-5	-	TGCGCCAGCAGGCCCTCGGGTAGAGAGACCCAGTACTTC	CASRPSGRETQYF
TRBV7-9	-	TRBJ2-7	once	TGTGCCAGCAGCCCCTTTAAGGGACAAGTCTACGAGCAGTACTTC	CASSPFKGQVYEQYF
TRBV27	-	TRBJ2-3	-	TGTGCCAGCAGTTTAGACGGGGGAGATACGCAGTATTTT	CASSLDGGDTQYF
TRBV9	-	TRBJ1-1	-	TGTGCCAGCAGCCCAGAGCGTACGAACACTGAAGCTTTCTTT	CASSPERTNTEAFF
TRBV28	TRBD2	TRBJ2-5	-	TGTGCCAGCAGTTTAGGGACTAGCGTTCGAGAGGAGACCCAGTACTTC	CASSLGTSVREETQYF
TRBV2	TRBD1	TRBJ1-2	few	TGTGCCAGCAGCTGGACAGGATACCAATATGGCTACACCTTC	CASSWTGYQYGYTF
TRBV2	TRBD2	TRBJ2-7	-	TGTGCCAGCGCCGGACCAGCGGGAGGCCTTCCCTACGAGCAGTACTTC	CASAGPAGGLPYEQYF
TRBV5-8	TRBD1	TRBJ2-7	few	TGTGCCAGCAGCTTTCCGGGACAGGGTGCCGAGCAGTACTTC	CASSFPGQGAEQYF